Relative to its sample, the clone carrying this T cell receptor (beta chain) is large. The target antigen is unknown. Germline CDR1 is MDHEN and CDR2 is SYDVKM. The V segment lost 7 bases and the J segment 1 base; nucleotides outside the gene matches: 9. There are 16 residues in the CDR3. The data are from a study of T cells in localized non-small cell lung cancer. The study's findings and limits: T cell clonality was highest in uninvolved adjacent lung, above tumor. Higher T cell density in the blood was associated with longer overall survival, whereas higher adjacent-lung clonality associated with shorter survival. It remains possible that heterogeneity exists, since only one tumor region was sequenced.

Generated by immunoSEQ multiplex PCR, the TCRdb table keeps only in-frame clones and is missing some. The sample shows more than 1,500 clones, roughly a fifth of them seen only once. This rearrangement joins TRBV28 to TRBJ2-1; 8 nucleotides line up with TRBD2. The TCR comes from a male donor aged 60 or over with stage I lung adenocarcinoma. The material sequenced was lung tumor tissue, taken before any cancer treatment. CDR3 region: CASTTSLAGSYNEQFF. The CDR3 DNA follows: TGTGCCAGCACCACGAGTCTAGCGGGTTCCTACAATGAGCAGTTCTTC. Full variable domain (missing parts from reference TRBV28 and TRBJ2-1): DVKVTQSSRYLVKRTGEKVFLECVQDMDHENMFWYRQDPGLGLRLIYFSYDVKMKEKGDIPEGYSVSREKKERFSLILESASTNQTSMYLCASTTSLAGSYNEQFFGPGTRLTVL.